These T cell receptor beta chains were read from a single sample in a study of OX40 agonist ivuxolimab in advanced cancers. TCRdb keeps only in-frame clones here, not all; method: immunoSEQ multiplex PCR. The repertoire consists of over 60,000 clones, with roughly nine tenths occurring once and the leading ten covering 1.5% to 2%. This sample comprised CD4+ or CD8+ T cells sorted from blood, obtained in a trial of the OX40 agonist ivuxolimab. The receptors come from an adult with an advanced solid tumor such as melanoma, head and neck, liver or kidney cancer. CDR3s include the opening cysteine and the closing phenylalanine or tryptophan. Fields, in order: J gene, clone size, V gene, D gene, CDR3 DNA, CDR3 protein. The D gene is left open where the match is weak. The size entry is marked missing in some rows and otherwise reads once, few, many or a size class.

TRBJ1-1	few	TRBV7-3	.	TGTGCCAGCAGCACGGGACTGAACACTGAAGCTTTCTTT	CASSTGLNTEAFF
TRBJ2-2	.	TRBV28	TRBD1	TGTGCCAGCAGTATCTTGGGGGACAGGGGGTCGTCCGGGGAGCTGTTTTTT	CASSILGDRGSSGELFF
TRBJ2-7	.	TRBV23-1	TRBD1	TGCGCCAGCAGTCCAAACCCGCCGGGACAGAGATACGAGCAGTACTTC	CASSPNPPGQRYEQYF
TRBJ2-7	.	TRBV11-2	.	TGTGCCAGCAGCTTAGGTCTAGACTACGAGCAGTACTTC	CASSLGLDYEQYF
TRBJ2-5	once	TRBV11-2	.	TGTGCCAGCAGCTTAAGGAGTGGGGGAGAGACCCAGTACTTC	CASSLRSGGETQYF
TRBJ1-4	few	TRBV30	.	TGTGCCTGGAGTGGGTCCATGTTCAGTGAAAAACTGTTTTTT	CAWSGSMFSEKLFF
TRBJ2-2	.	TRBV29-1	.	TGCAGCGTCACAGGGACTCTTAACACCGGGGAGCTGTTTTTT	CSVTGTLNTGELFF
TRBJ1-1	.	TRBV4-3	.	TGCGCCAGCAGCCAAAAAGTGAACACTGAAGCTTTCTTT	CASSQKVNTEAFF
TRBJ2-7	.	TRBV18	TRBD1	TGTGCCAGCTCACCGGGACAGGGAAGCTTGAACGAGCAGTACTTC	CASSPGQGSLNEQYF
TRBJ2-3	.	TRBV5-1	.	TGCGCCAGCAGCTTAAGAGATACAGATACGCAGTATTTT	CASSLRDTDTQYF
TRBJ2-2	.	TRBV19	TRBD1	TGTGCCACCCTGGACAGGGGAGACACCGGGGAGCTGTTTTTT	CATLDRGDTGELFF
TRBJ1-1	once	TRBV6-5	.	TGTGCCAGCAGCGGACGGGGTACTGAAGCTTTCTTT	CASSGRGTEAFF
TRBJ1-5	once	TRBV28	.	TGTGCCAGCAGTCTACCAGGGCAAGGTAGCAATCAGCCCCAGCATTTT	CASSLPGQGSNQPQHF
TRBJ2-7	.	TRBV14	TRBD2	TGTGCCAGCAGCCTACTAGCGGGGTCCTACGAGCAGTACTTC	CASSLLAGSYEQYF
TRBJ1-2	few	TRBV7-9	TRBD1	TGTGCCACCATGTCTTGGGACAGGGGGCGCGTCTATGGCTACACCTTC	CATMSWDRGRVYGYTF
TRBJ1-5	few	TRBV18	.	TGTGCCAGCTCACCACCGGCAGGGCTGCCCCAGCATTTT	CASSPPAGLPQHF
TRBJ2-3	.	TRBV18	TRBD2	TGTGCCAGCTCACCACCGGTCGGGGGGGGGCCAGATACGCAGTATTTT	CASSPPVGGGPDTQYF
TRBJ2-3	.	TRBV10-3	.	TGTGCCATCAGTGAATTGGGTACAGATACGCAGTATTTT	CAISELGTDTQYF
TRBJ2-7	.	TRBV5-1	.	TGCGCCAGCAGCCCGGGCCTTTCCTACGAGCAGTACTTC	CASSPGLSYEQYF
TRBJ2-7	.	TRBV5-4	.	TGTGCCAGCAGCCCCTCTCCGGGGGACTACGAGCAGTACTTC	CASSPSPGDYEQYF
TRBJ1-6	.	TRBV6-1	.	TGTGCCAGCAGTTCAACAGGGAATTCACCCCTCCACTTT	CASSSTGNSPLHF
TRBJ2-1	.	TRBV28	.	TGTGCCAGCAGTTTAATCCCGACCGGCAATGAGCAGTTCTTC	CASSLIPTGNEQFF
TRBJ1-1	.	TRBV5-4	.	TGTGCCAGCGGGACGGAATTCAACACTGAAGCTTTCTTT	CASGTEFNTEAFF
TRBJ2-3	.	TRBV5-4	TRBD2	TGTGCCAGCAGCTTGGTGGGGGAGGGGTATACGCAGTATTTT	CASSLVGEGYTQYF
TRBJ2-2	.	TRBV30	.	TGTGCCTGGAGTGGGGTCGGCACCGGGGAGCTGTTTTTT	CAWSGVGTGELFF
TRBJ2-1	.	TRBV6-1	.	TGTGCCAGCAGCGACTCTAGTGACAATGAGCAGTTCTTC	CASSDSSDNEQFF
TRBJ1-2	once	TRBV4-2	.	TGTGCCAGCAGCCAAGGGGAGGGGCTAGGGTATGGCTACACCTTC	CASSQGEGLGYGYTF
TRBJ2-5	once	TRBV28	.	TGTGCCAGCACGGGCAACATGGGGGAGCAAGAGACCCAGTACTTC	CASTGNMGEQETQYF
TRBJ1-1	.	TRBV6-1	TRBD1	TGTGCCAGCAGCCCACGGACAGGGGGCTCTGAAGCTTTCTTT	CASSPRTGGSEAFF
TRBJ2-2	.	TRBV5-1	.	TGCGCCAGCAGCTTGGAGTCCCTACGGGGCGGGGAGCTGTTTTTT	CASSLESLRGGELFF
TRBJ1-6	once	TRBV28	TRBD1	TGTGCCAGCGGGGGACAGATTAATTCACCCCTCCACTTT	CASGGQINSPLHF
TRBJ2-3	.	TRBV7-9	.	TGTGCCAGCAGCTTAGACCAGGGGGGAGATACGCAGTATTTT	CASSLDQGGDTQYF
TRBJ2-2	.	TRBV18	TRBD1	TGTGCCAGCTCATCGCAGGGGGCGCGGGACACCGGGGAGCTGTTTTTT	CASSSQGARDTGELFF
TRBJ2-3	.	TRBV29-1	TRBD2	TGCAGCGTTGAACTAGCGGGGACTATTAGCACAGATACGCAGTATTTT	CSVELAGTISTDTQYF
TRBJ2-5	few	TRBV5-4	TRBD1	TGTGCCAGCAGCCGACCGGAGAGGGGGCGGGTGGAGACCCAGTACTTC	CASSRPERGRVETQYF
TRBJ2-3	once	TRBV29-1	TRBD1	TGCAGCGTTGTATTACAGGGGGCGCGGTATACGCAGTATTTT	CSVVLQGARYTQYF
TRBJ2-7	.	TRBV28	.	TGTGCCAGCAGTTCAGGGGCCTACGAGCAGTACTTC	CASSSGAYEQYF
TRBJ1-1	.	TRBV6-5	TRBD1	TGTGCCAGCAGTTACTCCGGACAGGGGGGCACTGAAGCTTTCTTT	CASSYSGQGGTEAFF
TRBJ2-5	.	TRBV5-1	TRBD1	TGCGCCAGCAGCTCAGGACAGGTAGGAGAGACCCAGTACTTC	CASSSGQVGETQYF
TRBJ1-3	.	TRBV18	.	TGTGCCAGCTCACCCGGCGGAGCACATACTGGAAACACCATATATTTT	CASSPGGAHTGNTIYF
TRBJ2-5	once	TRBV28	TRBD2	TGTGCCAGCAGTTTACGAGGGGGTCTAGCGGGGTTGGAGACCCAGTACTTC	CASSLRGGLAGLETQYF
TRBJ1-1	.	TRBV7-8	TRBD1	TGTGCCAGCAGCTTACTGGGACAGGGTCCGGTTCAGAGCACTGAAGCTTTCTTT	CASSLLGQGPVQSTEAFF
TRBJ2-7	.	TRBV18	TRBD1	TGTGCCAGCTCACCCCGGGACAGAGTTACCTACGAGCAGTACTTC	CASSPRDRVTYEQYF
TRBJ2-5	once	TRBV20-1	TRBD2	TGCAGTGCTAGTACTAGCGGGAGGCCTCACTTC	CSASTSGRPHF
TRBJ1-1	.	TRBV19	.	TGTGCCAGTAGTACCCCCTCTGGGGGAACGAACACTGAAGCTTTCTTT	CASSTPSGGTNTEAFF
TRBJ2-3	.	TRBV18	TRBD2	TGTGCCAGCTGTGCTAGCGGGAGCACAGATACGCAGTATTTT	CASCASGSTDTQYF
TRBJ1-3	.	TRBV7-8	.	TGTGCCAGCAGCTTACTTGACAGGAGCTCTGGAAACACCATATATTTT	CASSLLDRSSGNTIYF
TRBJ1-5	.	TRBV2	.	TGTGCCAGCAGTGGGCAGTTCCAAGGGGAGCCCCAGCATTTT	CASSGQFQGEPQHF
TRBJ2-5	.	TRBV5-6	TRBD1	TGTGCCAGCAGCTGGACAGGGGGCGGGGAGACCCAGTACTTC	CASSWTGGGETQYF
TRBJ1-5	.	TRBV27	.	TGTGCCAGCAGTTTAACCCGGACGGATCGTCTTGGGAGCAATCAGCCCCAGCATTTT	CASSLTRTDRLGSNQPQHF
TRBJ2-1	.	TRBV6-8	.	TGTGCCAGCAGGGCTGCGAGCCTCCGCTCCTACAATGAGCAGTTCTTC	CASRAASLRSYNEQFF
TRBJ2-7	.	TRBV7-2	TRBD1	TGTGCCAGCAGCTTAGGATCAGGGGGCTCCTACGAGCAGTACTTC	CASSLGSGGSYEQYF
TRBJ1-5	.	TRBV2	TRBD1	TGTGCCAGCAGCGGACAGGGTAGCAATCAGCCCCAGCATTTT	CASSGQGSNQPQHF
TRBJ1-1	.	TRBV9	TRBD1	TGTGCCAGCAGCGTAGAAGGGACAGGTGAAGCTTTCTTT	CASSVEGTGEAFF
TRBJ2-7	.	TRBV28	TRBD2	TGTGCCAGCAGTTCCTTTACTAGCGGGGCCTCCTACGAGCAGTACTTC	CASSSFTSGASYEQYF
TRBJ2-2	.	TRBV5-5	.	TGTGCCAGCAGCTTTGGTATTCCCGGGGAGCTGTTTTTT	CASSFGIPGELFF
TRBJ2-5	.	TRBV28	.	TGTGCCAGCAGATTTACAGGGTCCGAGACCCAGTACTTC	CASRFTGSETQYF